This TCR beta chain is from a study of response to subunit inactivated influenza vaccine. TCRdb reprocessed the RT-PCR reads via MiXCR and lists one record per CDR3 protein. The repertoire has about 190,000 distinct CDR3 sequences, 13% to 15% of them found once; the top ten carry approximately 27%. This clonotype has more than one count but fewer than ten. As yet, its antigen is unknown. Notes on the study in general: T cells newly recruited by each seasonal influenza vaccination are few, the authors suggested.

The CDR3 has 15 residues. Germline-derived CDR1 and CDR2 are SGHVS and FQNEAQ. The ends lost 1 base at V and 11 bases at J; junction bases unmatched: 7. This sample comprised CD8+ T cells sorted from PBMCs, obtained less than 6 days after vaccination. The receptor was derived from a man between 45 and 60 years old who received an inactivated influenza vaccine. V is TRBV7-8 and J is TRBJ1-6, with 8 nucleotides matching TRBD1. In DNA, the CDR3 is TGTGCCAGCAGCTTAGAGAATTTGACAGGGGCACCCCTCCACTTT. Amino acids: CASSLENLTGAPLHF.